A single sample is the source of the 26 T cell receptor beta chains below, sequenced in a study of T-cell reconstitution after alpha-beta-depleted transplantation in children. Preparing the TCRbeta library involved the use of unique molecular identifiers. TCRdb passed the PCR reads through MiXCR, listing each CDR3 protein once. The sample contains around 450,000 distinct CDR3 sequences, roughly 15% of which appear only once. This material consisted of PBMCs, mostly from graft donor cells, taken 360 days after TCRalphabeta/CD19-depleted stem cell transplant. These receptors all come from a boy younger than two who had a stem cell transplant for Wiskott-Aldrich syndrome, so the T cells may come from the graft donor.

This clonotype was counted only a few times. The chain joins TRBV11-3 to TRBJ2-1, with unresolved D. Looked up from germline, CDR1 is SGHNT and CDR2 is YENEEA. CDR3 length: 13 residues. V lost 3 bases and J 4 bases, leaving 7 bases between the germline ends. CDR3 coding DNA: TGTGCCAGCAGCTTTTCCGGATACAATGAGCAGTTCTTC. This codes for CASSFSGYNEQFF.

This clonotype was counted only a few times. This chain uses TRBV2 with TRBJ1-6; no clear D gene. V was pared by 1 base and J by 6 bases, with 13 bases between. The germline CDR1 and CDR2 sequences are SNHLY and FYNNEI. The CDR3 sequence is 16 residues long. Here the CDR3 reads CASSEGGKAVNSPLHF. The DNA of the CDR3 is TGTGCCAGCAGTGAAGGCGGGAAGGCAGTTAATTCACCCCTCCACTTT. The complete variable domain, with remaining parts taken from reference TRBV2 and TRBJ1-6, reads EPEVTQTPSHQVTQMGQEVILRCVPISNHLYFYWYRQILGQKVEFLVSFYNNEISEKSEIFDDQFSVERPDGSNFTLKIRSTKLEDSAMYFCASSEGGKAVNSPLHFGNGTRLTVT.

This clonotype was detected only a few times. The CDR3 sequence is CSASGQGASYEQYF. The CDR3 DNA reads as TGCAGTGCTTCTGGACAGGGAGCTTCCTACGAGCAGTACTTC. The V gene is TRBV20-1, the J gene TRBJ2-7, with 8 bases that match TRBD1. CDR3 size: 14 residues. Looked up from germline, CDR1 is DFQATT and CDR2 is SNEGSKA (reference sequence). V was pared by 5 bases and J by 1 base, with 7 bases of the junction left unmatched.

This clonotype was seen more than once but under ten times. The chain links TRBV29-1 to TRBJ2-1; tentative D call: TRBD2 (6 bases). The CDR3 is 14 amino acids. Trimming left V 0 bases short and J 8 bases short, with 14 bases between. In germline, CDR1 is SQVTM, CDR2 ANQGSEA. CDR3 protein: CSVEEGTLLDEQFF. As DNA, the CDR3 is TGCAGCGTTGAAGAAGGGACTCTACTAGATGAGCAGTTCTTC.

This clonotype was counted a few times. V is TRBV4-3 and J is TRBJ1-6; the match to TRBD1 covers 7 bases. The CDR3 sequence is 14 residues long. J gave up 7 bases and V 3 bases, and 3 bases lay outside the gene matches. CDR1 LGHNA and CDR2 YSLEER come from the germline V gene. CDR3 bases: TGCGCCAGCAGCCAGACAGGGATAAATTCACCCCTCCACTTT. As protein: CASSQTGINSPLHF.

V and J are TRBV11-2 and TRBJ2-7, with D maybe TRBD2 (6 bases). Trimming stripped 5 bases from V and 2 bases from J, with 19 bases between. Germline V gives CDR1 SGHAT, CDR2 FQNNGV. This CDR3 is built from 16 residues. CDR3 loop: CASSPMGGRDPYEQYF. Here the CDR3 DNA reads TGTGCCAGCAGCCCGATGGGAGGTCGAGACCCCTACGAGCAGTACTTC. Complete variable domain (other parts from reference TRBV11-2 and TRBJ2-7): EAGVAQSPRYKIIEKRQSVAFWCNPISGHATLYWYQQILGQGPKLLIQFQNNGVVDDSQLPKDRFSAERLKGVDSTLKIQPAKLEDSAVYLCASSPMGGRDPYEQYFGPGTRLTVT.

The genes are TRBV7-9 and TRBJ1-1; TRBD1 might be the D (5 bases). V was trimmed by 2 bases and J by 0 bases, leaving 7 bases between them. CDR3 length equals 14 residues. Germline values: CDR1 SEHNR, CDR2 FQNEAQ (reference sequence). The chain's CDR3 is CASSLPGMNTEAFF. The DNA for the CDR3 is TGTGCCAGCAGCTTACCAGGGATGAACACTGAAGCTTTCTTT.

This clonotype has just a few counts. This chain connects TRBV5-1 to TRBJ2-7, with TRBD2 identical over 12 bases. J gave up 2 bases and V 4 bases, and 4 bases lay outside the gene matches. Germline lookup yields CDR1 SGHRS and CDR2 YFSETQ. The CDR3 runs 15 residues. The CDR3 loop reads CASSPGLAGPYEQYF. The CDR3 DNA sequence: TGCGCCAGCAGCCCCGGACTAGCGGGGCCCTACGAGCAGTACTTC. Combining the CDR3 with reference TRBV5-1 and TRBJ2-7 gives the whole variable domain KAGVTQTPRYLIKTRGQQVTLSCSPISGHRSVSWYQQTPGQGLQFLFEYFSETQRNKGNFPGRFSGRQFSNSRSEMNVSTLELGDSALYLCASSPGLAGPYEQYFGPGTRLTVT.

This clonotype was counted at least ten times. At one end the junction does not follow the germline gene, possibly because of a read error. The V and J genes are TRBV5-1 and TRBJ2-1; D possibly corresponds to TRBD2 (6 bases). CDR3 length equals 13 residues. CDR1 and CDR2 from the germline V gene are SGHRS and YFSETQ. The CDR3 loop is CASSLASYNEQFF. CDR3 nucleotide sequence: TGTGCCAGCAGCCTAGCGTCCTACAATGAGCAGTTCTTC.

There are a few counts of this clonotype. The V gene is TRBV20-1, the J gene TRBJ2-5; 10 bases are shared with TRBD1. The V and J ends lost 4 bases and 4 bases, in that order; junction bases with no gene match: 3. CDR3 length: 13 amino acids. The germline CDR1 and CDR2 sequences are DFQATT and SNEGSKA (reference sequence). CDR3 nucleotide sequence: TGCAGTGCTAAGACAGGGGGCGCAGAGACCCAGTACTTC. Encoded protein: CSAKTGGAETQYF.

The sample holds one count of this clonotype. The V call is TRBV7-9, the J call TRBJ2-7, with D uncertain. V lost 5 bases and J lost 5, with 16 bases in between. This CDR3 is 14 amino acids long. CDR1 and CDR2 (germline): SEHNR, FQNEAQ (reference sequence). CDR3 loop: CASSDPASFNEQYF. CDR3 coding DNA: TGTGCCAGCAGCGACCCCGCGTCCTTCAACGAGCAGTACTTC.

This clonotype was recorded a few times. The rearrangement uses TRBV7-6 and TRBJ1-1; D unresolved. The CDR3 consists of 18 residues. V lost 0 bases and J 0 bases, leaving 17 bases between the germline ends. CDR1 SGHVS and CDR2 FNYEAQ come from the germline V gene. This chain's CDR3 is CASSLASGYEVMNTEAFF. CDR3 sequence (DNA): TGTGCCAGCAGCTTAGCTTCGGGCTATGAGGTCATGAACACTGAAGCTTTCTTT.

This clonotype was detected ten times or more. The chain has TRBV12-3 or TRBV12-4 and TRBJ1-4; tentatively, D is TRBD1 (5 bases). The germline V and J ends were trimmed by 1 base and 6 bases, with 9 bases remaining between them. This CDR3 is 14 amino acids long. As DNA, the CDR3 is TGTGCCAGCAGTTTAGGGCAGGGCGATGAAAAACTGTTTTTT. Its protein is CASSLGQGDEKLFF.

Ten or more counts support this clonotype. J is TRBJ2-3 and V is TRBV7-2; weak D call: TRBD2 (5 bases). The CDR3 is 17 amino acids. Germline assignment: CDR1 SGHTA and CDR2 FQGNSA. V was pared by 2 bases and J by 1 base, with 16 bases between. The CDR3 reads CASSLTGKVSRTDTQYF. In DNA form, the CDR3 reads TGTGCCAGCAGCTTAACGGGAAAGGTTTCGCGCACAGATACGCAGTATTTT.

This rearrangement joins TRBV6-2 or TRBV6-3 to TRBJ2-1; unclear D gene. CDR1 MNHEY and CDR2 SVGEGT come from the germline V gene. This CDR3 region has 15 residues. Trimming shortened V by 2 bases and J by 3 bases, and 11 bases separated the two germline ends. The chain's CDR3 is CASSYQSFVYNEQFF. The CDR3 nucleotides are TGTGCCAGCAGTTACCAAAGTTTTGTCTACAATGAGCAGTTCTTC.

This clonotype was counted between two and nine times. The chain couples TRBV12-3 or TRBV12-4 to TRBJ2-3, with a weak D call TRBD1 (5 bases). V was cut by 6 bases and J by 5 bases, with 12 bases left in between. This CDR3 is built from 13 residues. CDR3: CASSKGVGDTQYF. DNA for the CDR3: TGTGCCAGCAGCAAAGGGGTGGGAGATACGCAGTATTTT.

This clonotype has only a few counts. The chain carries TRBV12-3 or TRBV12-4 and TRBJ2-1; D remains ambiguous. The CDR3 runs to 12 residues. The V end lost 2 bases, the J end lost 13 bases, and 12 bases lay between the germline ends. The CDR3 reads CASSLTRLYQFF. The DNA for the CDR3 is TGTGCCAGCAGTTTAACCCGACTGTACCAGTTCTTC.

The sample holds a few counts of this clonotype. The rearrangement uses TRBV5-5 and TRBJ2-1, with 8 bases identical to TRBD2. The junction had 6 bases not matched to a gene; V was cut back by 4 bases and J by 3 bases. Germline CDR1 reads SGHKS; CDR2 reads YYEKEE (reference sequence). The CDR3 is 15 residues long. Written as DNA, the CDR3 is TGTGCCAGCAGCCCCACGACTAGCGTCTACAATGAGCAGTTCTTC. It is translated as CASSPTTSVYNEQFF.

Turning to this clonotype: The junction differs from germline at one of its ends, possibly a read error. The chain is built from TRBV7-2 and TRBJ2-1; D is tentatively TRBD1 or TRBD2 (5 bases each). In germline, CDR1 is SGHTA, CDR2 FQGNSA. CDR3 size: 16 residues. As DNA, the CDR3 is TGTGCCAGCCGCTTGAGGGGCGTTCTCTCCTACAATGAGCAGTTCTTC. Protein product: CASRLRGVLSYNEQFF.

The chain has TRBV5-1 and TRBJ2-1, with TRBD2 as a possible D gene (5 bases). This CDR3 spans 13 amino acids. Trimming took 1 base from V and 6 from J, leaving 8 bases between them. Looked up from germline, CDR1 is SGHRS and CDR2 is YFSETQ. The CDR3 protein is CASSLLAINEQFF. Here the CDR3 DNA reads TGCGCCAGCAGCTTGCTAGCAATCAATGAGCAGTTCTTC. Supplemented by reference TRBV5-1 and TRBJ2-1, the full variable domain reads KAGVTQTPRYLIKTRGQQVTLSCSPISGHRSVSWYQQTPGQGLQFLFEYFSETQRNKGNFPGRFSGRQFSNSRSEMNVSTLELGDSALYLCASSLLAINEQFFGPGTRLTVL.

The chain joins TRBV5-1 to TRBJ2-7; perhaps TRBD1 as D (6 bases). The J call may be wrong; the DNA end is better matched by TRBJ2-1. The germline V gene has CDR1 SGHRS and CDR2 YFSETQ. CDR3 length equals 13 residues. The CDR3 DNA reads as TGCGCCAGCAGCTTGACAGGGCCCTACGAGCAGTTCTTC. It yields the protein CASSLTGPYEQFF.

The chain carries TRBV11-2 and TRBJ2-3; the match to TRBD2 covers 9 bases. Losses at the gene ends were 3 bases for V and 2 bases for J; bases not matched to a gene: 15. Germline V lookup: CDR1 SGHAT, CDR2 FQNNGV. This CDR3 is built from 19 residues. In DNA form, the CDR3 reads TGTGCCAGCAGCTTTCGTAGGTTGAGCGGGGGGAACCCCACAGATACGCAGTATTTT. Translated, it gives CASSFRRLSGGNPTDTQYF.

This CDR3 reads CASSQVLLGSSYEQYF. For the CDR3, the DNA is TGTGCCAGCAGCCAAGTCCTACTAGGCAGCTCCTACGAGCAGTACTTC. This chain connects TRBV3-1 to TRBJ2-7; a possible D gene is TRBD2 (5 bases). Trimming removed 1 base at V and 0 bases at J, with 13 bases between. This CDR3 contains 16 residues. Per the germline V gene, CDR1 is LGHDT and CDR2 is YNNKEL (reference sequence).

This clonotype appeared a few times. The rearrangement uses TRBV7-2 and TRBJ2-7; 9 positions agree with TRBD1. The junction had 6 bases not matched to a gene; V was cut back by 2 bases and J by 4 bases. Germline V gene data show CDR1 as SGHTA and CDR2 as FQGNSA. This CDR3 is built from 15 residues. The CDR3 DNA reads as TGTGCCAGCAGCTTATTAACCGGGACAGGGTACGAGCAGTACTTC. This encodes CASSLLTGTGYEQYF.

This chain joins TRBV3-1 and TRBJ2-7; D possibly corresponds to TRBD1 (6 bases). From germline, CDR1 is LGHDT and CDR2 YNNKEL (reference sequence). V was cut by 4 bases and J by 7 bases, with 20 bases left in between. CDR3 size: 15 residues. The CDR3 is CASSRYRVPFREQYF. The CDR3 nucleotides read TGTGCCAGCAGCCGTTACAGGGTCCCCTTTCGGGAGCAGTACTTC.

This clonotype was detected many times. The rearrangement joins TRBV20-1 to TRBJ2-3; 8 bases are a match to TRBD2. The J segment lost 6 bases and the V segment lost 3 bases, leaving 11 bases of the junction unmatched. The germline CDR1 and CDR2 sequences are DFQATT and SNEGSKA (reference sequence). The CDR3 spans 15 residues. CDR3 nucleotide sequence: TGCAGTGCTAGCCCTAATCGCGGGGGGTGGGATACGCAGTATTTT. Encoded protein: CSASPNRGGWDTQYF.